These 28 T cell receptor beta chains share one sample of origin, sequenced in a study of T cell changes during pregnancy in multiple sclerosis. TCRdb keeps only in-frame clones here, not all; method: immunoSEQ multiplex PCR. Of 40,000 to 55,000 clones listed, roughly 92% were seen once; the top ten hold 0.6% to 0.85%. Sequences were derived from CD4+ T cells from peripheral blood mononuclear cells, sampled in the third trimester of pregnancy. These receptor sequences come from a female donor with multiple sclerosis, enrolled in a pregnancy study.

This rearrangement joins TRBV19 to TRBJ2-1, with 7 bases that match TRBD1. Unmatched junction bases numbered 8, after V lost 3 bases and J lost 9 bases. CDR1 and CDR2 from the germline V gene are LNHDA and SQIVND (reference sequence). The CDR3 has 14 amino acids. CDR3 protein: CASSMGRGPSEQFF. The CDR3 DNA reads TGTGCCAGTAGTATGGGAAGGGGGCCTAGTGAGCAGTTCTTC.

The genes are TRBV2 and TRBJ1-2, with a weak D call TRBD1 (6 bases). The CDR3 consists of 13 residues. Per germline, CDR1 SNHLY and CDR2 FYNNEI. Trimming pared 5 bases from V and 6 bases from J, leaving 13 bases between. DNA of the CDR3: TGTGCCAGCAGTCCACAGGGTGAAGATGGCTACACCTTC. This translates into CASSPQGEDGYTF.

The rearrangement joins TRBV2 to TRBJ1-1; 12 bases fit TRBD1. Germline CDR1 reads SNHLY; CDR2 reads FYNNEI. The CDR3 runs to 15 residues. The trim removed 7 bases at V and 0 bases at J, leaving 3 bases unmatched. The CDR3 here is CASKRDRGLNTEAFF. CDR3 in DNA: TGTGCCAGCAAGAGGGACAGGGGGCTGAACACTGAAGCTTTCTTT.

This sequence joins TRBV9 and TRBJ2-2, with D perhaps TRBD1 (6 bases). From germline, CDR1 is SGDLS and CDR2 YYNGEE. V lost 8 bases, J lost 5 bases, and 19 bases lay in between. The CDR3 runs to 15 residues. The CDR3 loop is CARGPDSPKTGELFF. For the CDR3, the DNA is TGTGCCAGGGGCCCGGACAGTCCAAAGACCGGGGAGCTGTTTTTT.

J is TRBJ2-7 and V is TRBV6-1; 9 bases map to TRBD1. The length of the CDR3 is 14 residues. J lost 5 bases, V lost 6 bases, and 8 bases had no gene match. CDR1 is MNHNS, CDR2 SASEGT, per germline. CDR3 DNA sequence: TGTGCCAGCAGGGAACAGGGGGCTCGGGACGAGCAGTACTTC. This translates into CASREQGARDEQYF.

This chain links TRBV2 with TRBJ2-2; D uncertain. The CDR3 totals 11 residues. Germline loops: CDR1 SNHLY, CDR2 FYNNEI. V was cut by 4 bases and J by 6 bases, with 3 bases left in between. The CDR3 DNA reads TGTGCCAGCAGTGCGGCCGGGGAGCTGTTTTTT. Its translation is CASSAAGELFF. The full variable domain, rest sourced from reference TRBV2 and TRBJ2-2, is EPEVTQTPSHQVTQMGQEVILRCVPISNHLYFYWYRQILGQKVEFLVSFYNNEISEKSEIFDDQFSVERPDGSNFTLKIRSTKLEDSAMYFCASSAAGELFFGEGSRLTVL.

The rearrangement uses TRBV6-5 and TRBJ2-7; 11 positions agree with TRBD1. Trimming took 0 bases from V and 4 from J; bases not matched to a gene: 5. The CDR3 totals 16 residues. CDR1 MNHEY and CDR2 SVGAGI come from the germline V gene. In DNA, the CDR3 is TGTGCCAGCAGTTACTCGGGACAGGGGGTGGGGTACGAGCAGTACTTC. It translates to CASSYSGQGVGYEQYF.

The chain is built from TRBV5-4 and TRBJ2-7, with TRBD1 identical over 9 bases. V lost 4 bases and J lost 2; bases outside the gene matches: 10. The germline V gene has CDR1 SGHNT and CDR2 YYREEE (reference sequence). The CDR3 runs to 16 residues. The CDR3 loop reads CASSPGGRQGAYEQYF. The CDR3 DNA reads as TGTGCCAGCAGCCCTGGGGGGAGACAGGGGGCCTACGAGCAGTACTTC.

The chain joins TRBV11-3 to TRBJ2-5; D remains unclear. Trimming pared 1 base from V and 0 bases from J, leaving 3 bases between. Looked up from germline, CDR1 is SGHNT and CDR2 is YENEEA. This CDR3 has 13 amino acids. The CDR3 is CASSLGNQETQYF. CDR3 coding DNA: TGTGCCAGCAGCTTAGGTAACCAAGAGACCCAGTACTTC.

The gene calls are TRBV18 and TRBJ1-1; 7 bases are shared with TRBD1. The J segment lost 7 bases and the V segment lost 3 bases, leaving 5 bases of the junction unmatched. The germline V gene encodes CDR1 KGHSH and CDR2 LQKENI. CDR3 length equals 13 residues. In nucleotides, the CDR3 is TGTGCCAGCTCACCCAGAGGACAGGATGAAGCTTTCTTT. Protein sequence: CASSPRGQDEAFF. Complete variable domain (other parts from reference TRBV18 and TRBJ1-1): NAGVMQNPRHLVRRRGQEARLRCSPMKGHSHVYWYRQLPEEGLKFMVYLQKENIIDESGMPKERFSAEFPKEGPSILRIQQVVRGDSAAYFCASSPRGQDEAFFGQGTRLTVV.

The sample holds one count of this clone. V and J are TRBV6-5 and TRBJ2-3; the D gene is possibly TRBD1 (5 bases). V lost 1 base, J lost 6 bases, and 14 bases lay in between. The CDR3 extends over 15 amino acids. Germline V gene sequence: CDR1 MNHEY, CDR2 SVGAGI. The CDR3 nucleotides are TGTGCCAGCAGTTACTTGAAACAGGATTCTGATACGCAGTATTTT. It encodes CASSYLKQDSDTQYF.

V gene TRBV7-9 combines with J gene TRBJ2-7, with TRBD1 matching 9 bases. Per germline, CDR1 SEHNR and CDR2 FQNEAQ (reference sequence). The CDR3 consists of 15 residues. V lost 5 bases, J lost 4 bases, and 9 bases stayed unmatched. The DNA of the CDR3 is TGTGCCAGCAGCCGCCCCGGGACAGGGCTTTACGAGCAGTACTTC. This codes for CASSRPGTGLYEQYF.

The chain carries TRBV19 and TRBJ1-5; TRBD1 matches 8 bases. The trim removed 5 bases at V and 5 bases at J, leaving 14 bases unmatched. Germline loops: CDR1 LNHDA, CDR2 SQIVND (reference sequence). This CDR3 spans 17 amino acids. CDR3 sequence reads: CASSSRASGTGDQPQHF. The DNA of the CDR3 is TGTGCCAGTAGTTCCCGCGCCTCCGGGACAGGCGATCAGCCCCAGCATTTT. The full variable domain, its missing parts supplied by reference TRBV19 and TRBJ1-5, is DGGITQSPKYLFRKEGQNVTLSCEQNLNHDAMYWYRQDPGQGLRLIYYSQIVNDFQKGDIAEGYSVSREKKESFPLTVTSAQKNPTAFYLCASSSRASGTGDQPQHFGDGTRLSIL.

The chain uses TRBV10-3 and TRBJ2-4; D may be TRBD1 (6 bases). The CDR3 covers 14 residues. Per the germline V gene, CDR1 is ENHRY and CDR2 is SYGVKD. V lost 8 bases and J lost 0, with 11 bases in between. CDR3 nucleotide sequence: TGTGCCATCGCAACGACAGGAGCCAAAAACATTCAGTACTTC. Translation gives CAIATTGAKNIQYF.

This clone occurred a few times. V is TRBV28 and J is TRBJ2-5; D call uncertain. There are 14 residues in the CDR3. Trimming stripped 2 bases from V and 2 bases from J, with 9 bases between. Germline CDR1 is MDHEN and CDR2 is SYDVKM. CDR3 sequence reads: CASSLELVQETQYF. CDR3 DNA: TGTGCCAGCAGTTTAGAGCTAGTGCAAGAGACCCAGTACTTC.

The chain combines TRBV6-1 with TRBJ2-2; TRBD2 matches 7 bases. V shed 2 bases and J 4 bases; nucleotides not matched to a gene: 1. In germline, CDR1 is MNHNS, CDR2 SASEGT. The CDR3 has 14 residues. This chain's CDR3 is CASSETGGTGELFF. For the CDR3, the DNA is TGTGCCAGCAGTGAAACGGGAGGCACCGGGGAGCTGTTTTTT.

The rearrangement links TRBV11-2 to TRBJ1-2; tentative D call: TRBD1 (5 bases). The CDR3 extends over 14 amino acids. V lost 3 bases and J lost 7, with 15 bases in between. The germline CDR1 and CDR2 sequences are SGHAT and FQNNGV. CDR3 sequence reads: CASSLGGKGFGYTF. CDR3 bases: TGTGCCAGCAGCTTGGGAGGGAAGGGGTTTGGCTACACCTTC. The full variable domain, rest sourced from reference TRBV11-2 and TRBJ1-2, is EAGVAQSPRYKIIEKRQSVAFWCNPISGHATLYWYQQILGQGPKLLIQFQNNGVVDDSQLPKDRFSAERLKGVDSTLKIQPAKLEDSAVYLCASSLGGKGFGYTFGSGTRLTVV.

J is TRBJ2-3 and V is TRBV9, with a possible D match to TRBD2 (7 bases). CDR3 length equals 16 residues. The V and J ends lost 0 bases and 5 bases respectively, with 16 bases between them. CDR1 is SGDLS and CDR2 is YYNGEE in the germline V gene. CDR3 residues: CASSVDWAGALDTQYF. The CDR3 region has the DNA TGTGCCAGCAGCGTAGACTGGGCGGGGGCGTTAGATACGCAGTATTTT.

The CDR3 sequence: CASSVGLAGGLTDTQYF. Here the CDR3 DNA reads TGTGCCAGCAGCGTAGGGCTAGCGGGGGGGCTCACAGATACGCAGTATTTT. This rearrangement joins TRBV9 to TRBJ2-3, with 12 bases fitting TRBD2. This CDR3 has 17 residues. Germline V lookup: CDR1 SGDLS, CDR2 YYNGEE. Germline trimming cut 0 bases from V and 2 bases from J; bases unmatched to any gene: 4.

There are a few counts of this clone. The V and J genes are TRBV12-5 and TRBJ1-1; 11 bases are a match to TRBD1. The germline CDR1 and CDR2 sequences are LGHNT and FRNRAP. Trimming took 5 bases from V and 2 from J; bases not matched to a gene: 4. This CDR3 is built from 15 residues. The CDR3 sequence is CASGGQGAKNTEAFF. The CDR3 DNA reads as TGTGCTAGTGGTGGACAGGGGGCTAAAAACACTGAAGCTTTCTTT.

The rearrangement joins TRBV7-2 to TRBJ2-3; 12 bases match TRBD2. J was trimmed by 0 bases and V by 5 bases; bases with no gene match: 6. The germline gives CDR1 SGHTA, CDR2 FQGNSA. CDR3 length: 17 residues. Here the CDR3 reads CASSRTGTSGSTDTQYF. CDR3 DNA sequence: TGTGCCAGCAGCCGAACCGGGACTAGCGGGAGCACAGATACGCAGTATTTT.

This sequence joins TRBV10-1 and TRBJ2-3; TRBD1 aligns across 8 bases. Germline values: CDR1 WNHNN, CDR2 SYGVQD (reference sequence). The V segment lost 6 bases and the J segment 4 bases; nucleotides outside the gene matches: 15. The CDR3 covers 17 residues. CDR3 residues: CASRGAPGQDMADTQYF. CDR3 coding DNA: TGCGCCAGCAGAGGGGCACCGGGACAGGATATGGCAGATACGCAGTATTTT.

The chain links TRBV9 to TRBJ2-5; TRBD2 aligns across 10 bases. The V and J ends lost 3 bases and 2 bases, in that order; junction bases with no gene match: 13. The CDR3 consists of 18 residues. From germline, CDR1 is SGDLS and CDR2 YYNGEE. CDR3 nucleotide sequence: TGTGCCAGCAGCGAAAGGGGTAGCGGGGGGCCGGTTCAAGAGACCCAGTACTTC. It yields the protein CASSERGSGGPVQETQYF.

This chain's CDR3 is CASSIPLTSGGANEQFF. CDR3 sequence (DNA): TGTGCCAGTAGTATCCCACTTACTAGCGGGGGGGCCAATGAGCAGTTCTTC. This chain links TRBV19 with TRBJ2-1, with TRBD2 matching over 13 bases. This CDR3 has 17 residues. J lost 6 bases, V lost 3 bases, and 8 bases had no gene match. CDR1 and CDR2 from the germline V gene are LNHDA and SQIVND (reference sequence).

The chain employs TRBV2 and TRBJ2-5, with D perhaps matching TRBD1 (6 bases). Trimming cost V 4 bases and J 3 bases, with 9 bases left between them. This CDR3 has 13 residues. Germline V gene lookup returns CDR1 SNHLY and CDR2 FYNNEI. CDR3 nucleotides: TGTGCCAGCAGTGCGTCAGGGGAAGAGACCCAGTACTTC. It codes for CASSASGEETQYF.

In this sample, this clone turned up many times. The CDR3 reads CASSSTGGPGTEAFF. The CDR3 nucleotides are TGTGCCAGCAGCTCGACAGGGGGCCCGGGCACTGAAGCTTTCTTT. The V call is TRBV7-3, the J call TRBJ1-1; TRBD1 matches 10 bases. The CDR3 loop spans 15 amino acids. With 4 bases clipped from V and 4 bases from J, the junction kept 6 bases outside the gene matches. CDR1 and CDR2 from the germline V gene are SGHTA and FQGTGA.

V usage is TRBV4-3 and J usage is TRBJ1-1; tentative D call: TRBD1 (6 bases). Trimming cost V 3 bases and J 1 base, with 12 bases left between them. The CDR3 has 15 amino acids. Germline CDR1 is LGHNA and CDR2 is YSLEER. The CDR3 nucleotides are TGCGCCAGCAGCCAGGCACCACAGGGGAACACTGAAGCTTTCTTT. Encoded protein: CASSQAPQGNTEAFF.

The V and J genes are TRBV7-8 and TRBJ2-2; D not resolved. Germline CDR1 reads SGHVS; CDR2 reads FQNEAQ. CDR3 size: 14 residues. V shed 6 bases and J shed 4 bases, with 12 bases lying between them. The CDR3 loop reads CASRWQVSTGELFF. The CDR3 nucleotides read TGTGCCAGCAGGTGGCAGGTTAGCACCGGGGAGCTGTTTTTT.